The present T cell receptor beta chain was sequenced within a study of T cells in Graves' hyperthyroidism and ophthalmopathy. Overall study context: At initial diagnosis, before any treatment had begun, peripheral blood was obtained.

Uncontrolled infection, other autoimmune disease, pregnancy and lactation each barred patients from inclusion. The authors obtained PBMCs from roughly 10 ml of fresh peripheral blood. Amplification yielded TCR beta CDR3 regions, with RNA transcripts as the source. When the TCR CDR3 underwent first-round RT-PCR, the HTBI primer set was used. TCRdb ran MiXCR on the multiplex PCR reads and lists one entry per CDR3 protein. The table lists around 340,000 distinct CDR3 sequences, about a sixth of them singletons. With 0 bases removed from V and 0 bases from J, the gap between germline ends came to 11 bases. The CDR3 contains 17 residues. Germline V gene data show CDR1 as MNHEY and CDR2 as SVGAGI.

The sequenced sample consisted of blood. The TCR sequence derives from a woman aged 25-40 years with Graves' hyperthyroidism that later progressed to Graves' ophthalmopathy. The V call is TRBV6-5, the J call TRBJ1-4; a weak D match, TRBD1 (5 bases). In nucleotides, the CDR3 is TGTGCCAGCAGTTACTCTTCAGGGACGGCAACTAATGAAAAACTGTTTTTT. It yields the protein CASSYSSGTATNEKLFF.